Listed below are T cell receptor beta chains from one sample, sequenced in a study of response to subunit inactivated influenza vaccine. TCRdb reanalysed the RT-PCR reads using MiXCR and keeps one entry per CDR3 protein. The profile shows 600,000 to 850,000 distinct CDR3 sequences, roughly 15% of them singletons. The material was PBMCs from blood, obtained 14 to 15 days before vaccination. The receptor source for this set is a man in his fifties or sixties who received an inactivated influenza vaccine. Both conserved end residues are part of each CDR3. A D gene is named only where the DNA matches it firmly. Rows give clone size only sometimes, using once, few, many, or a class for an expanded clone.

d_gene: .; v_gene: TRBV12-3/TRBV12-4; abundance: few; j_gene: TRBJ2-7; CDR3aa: CASSLSPWQGPYEQYF; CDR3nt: TGTGCCAGCAGTTTAAGCCCTTGGCAGGGACCCTACGAGCAGTACTTC
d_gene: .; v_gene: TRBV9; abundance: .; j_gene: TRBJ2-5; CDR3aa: CASSVSGQETQYF; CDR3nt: TGTGCCAGCAGCGTCAGCGGCCAAGAGACCCAGTACTTC
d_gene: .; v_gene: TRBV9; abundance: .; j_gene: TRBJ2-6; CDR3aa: CASSVDPDGYQAGAIVLTF; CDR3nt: TGTGCCAGCAGCGTAGACCCGGACGGCTACCAGGCTGGGGCCATCGTCCTGACTTTC
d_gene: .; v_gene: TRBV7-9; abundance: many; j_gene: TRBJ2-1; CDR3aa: CASSFDYTYNEQFF; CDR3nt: TGTGCCAGCAGCTTCGACTATACTTACAATGAGCAGTTCTTC
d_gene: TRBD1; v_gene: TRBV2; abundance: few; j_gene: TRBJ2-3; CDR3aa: CASRVQGTQYF; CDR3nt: TGTGCCAGCAGAGTACAGGGGACGCAGTATTTT
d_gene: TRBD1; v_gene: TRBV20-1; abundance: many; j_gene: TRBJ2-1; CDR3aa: CSAREGQTNEQFF; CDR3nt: TGCAGTGCTAGAGAGGGACAGACTAATGAGCAGTTCTTC
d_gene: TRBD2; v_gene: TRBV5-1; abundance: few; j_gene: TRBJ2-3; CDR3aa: CASSLAYGGGNTQYF; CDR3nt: TGCGCCAGCAGCTTGGCTTACGGGGGAGGGAATACGCAGTATTTT
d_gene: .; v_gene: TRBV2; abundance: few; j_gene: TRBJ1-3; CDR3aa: CASGTDSGNTIYF; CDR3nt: TGTGCCAGTGGGACGGACTCTGGAAACACCATATATTTT
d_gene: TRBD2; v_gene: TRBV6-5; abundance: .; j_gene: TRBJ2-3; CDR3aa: CASSYVGSGSTDTQYF; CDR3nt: TGTGCCAGCAGTTATGTGGGTAGCGGGAGCACAGATACGCAGTATTTT
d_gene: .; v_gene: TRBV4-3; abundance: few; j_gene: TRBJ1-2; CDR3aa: CASSQGGHAESGYTF; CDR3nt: TGCGCCAGCAGCCAAGGGGGACATGCCGAAAGTGGCTACACCTTC
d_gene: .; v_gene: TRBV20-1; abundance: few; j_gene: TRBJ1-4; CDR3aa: CSAKGLGGTTNEKLFF; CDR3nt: TGCAGTGCTAAGGGCTTGGGAGGCACAACTAATGAAAAACTGTTTTTT